Listed here are 15 T cell receptor beta chains from one sample, sequenced in a study of shared clonotypes between healthy human individuals. The protocol was immunoSEQ multiplex PCR, while the TCRdb copy is restricted to in-frame clones and leaves out a portion. Among about 1 million clones listed, around 75% were seen once. The sequenced sample consisted of memory CD4+ T cells sorted from blood. Stated subset: CD45RA-negative fraction. These receptors all come from a man younger than 35 in good health.

The chain combines TRBV10-1 with TRBJ2-3; TRBD1 might be the D (6 bases). Germline CDR1 is WNHNN and CDR2 is SYGVQD (reference sequence). The CDR3 length is 17 residues. V dropped 0 bases and J dropped 1 base, with 14 bases sitting between them. CDR3 nucleotides: TGCGCCAGCAGTGAGTCCGCAGGGGCGAAGGGCACAGATACGCAGTATTTT. Encoded protein: CASSESAGAKGTDTQYF.

This clone has more than one count but fewer than ten. A junction end diverges from the germline sequence, so it may reflect a read error. This sequence joins TRBV6-5 and TRBJ1-5; 9 bases fit TRBD1. The CDR3 totals 13 residues. CDR1 and CDR2 from the germline V gene are MNHEY and SVGAGI. The CDR3 DNA sequence: TGTGCCAGCACCGACCTTGGACAGGGGCGTAGGTATTTT. As protein: CASTDLGQGRRYF.

In DNA form, the CDR3 reads TGTGCCAGCAGGGAGGCGGGGGGGCCCGATACGCAGTATTTT. Translation gives CASREAGGPDTQYF. This sequence joins TRBV6-5 and TRBJ2-3; 9 nucleotides agree with TRBD2. The CDR3 is 14 residues long. Unmatched junction bases numbered 7, after V lost 6 bases and J lost 6 bases. Germline V gene data show CDR1 as MNHEY and CDR2 as SVGAGI.

Turning to this clone: This sample also contains other DNA sequences that code for the same CDR3. The DNA of the CDR3 is TGTGCCAGCAGCGCCGGACTAGCGGGAGAAGAGACCCAGTACTTC. Translated: CASSAGLAGEETQYF. The J gene is TRBJ2-5, the V gene TRBV9, with 13 bases aligning to TRBD2. Trimming took 3 bases from V and 3 from J; bases not matched to a gene: 2. Germline lookup yields CDR1 SGDLS and CDR2 YYNGEE. The CDR3 has 15 residues.

This chain links TRBV14 with TRBJ1-6, with D possibly matching TRBD1 (6 bases). The length of the CDR3 is 14 residues. V dropped 1 base and J dropped 9 bases, with 10 bases sitting between them. Germline CDR1 SGHDN, CDR2 FVKESK. CDR3 sequence: CASSQVRGGSPLHF. The CDR3 bases are TGTGCCAGCAGCCAAGTCAGGGGAGGTTCACCCCTCCACTTT.

A note on this clone: One base separates it from a far larger clone, so it is likely a read error. The sample holds other DNA sequences that translate to the same CDR3. The chain links TRBV11-3 to TRBJ1-1; the D gene is possibly TRBD1 (6 bases). CDR3 length: 14 residues. Germline values: CDR1 SGHNT, CDR2 YENEEA. V was shortened by 4 bases and J by 8 bases, with 17 bases between the two germline ends. CDR3 region: CASSSNPGQGEAFF. In DNA form, the CDR3 reads TGTGCCAGCAGCTCCAACCCGGGGCAGGGGGAAGCTTTCTTT. Variable domain in full (rest from reference TRBV11-3 and TRBJ1-1): EAGVVQSPRYKIIEKKQPVAFWCNPISGHNTLYWYLQNLGQGPELLIRYENEEAVDDSQLPKDRFSAERLKGVDSTLKIQPAELGDSAVYLCASSSNPGQGEAFFGQGTRLTVV.

V gene TRBV9 combines with J gene TRBJ2-5; 9 bases align to TRBD1. CDR1 and CDR2 from the germline V gene are SGDLS and YYNGEE. V gave up 2 bases and J gave up 4 bases; unmatched junction bases: 6. The CDR3 loop spans 15 amino acids. The CDR3 is CASSVGDRAAETQYF. The CDR3 nucleotides are TGTGCCAGCAGCGTGGGGGACAGGGCGGCAGAGACCCAGTACTTC.

This chain connects TRBV7-9 to TRBJ2-1, with D tentatively TRBD1 (6 bases). V was clipped by 1 base and J by 10 bases, with 17 bases between them. The CDR3 is made up of 15 amino acids. The germline CDR1 and CDR2 sequences are SEHNR and FQNEAQ (reference sequence). The DNA for the CDR3 is TGTGCCAGCAGCTTAGGGGACACCCCAAAAGAGGAGCAGTTCTTC. This codes for CASSLGDTPKEEQFF.

The chain recombines TRBV5-4 with TRBJ2-7; weak D call: TRBD2 (6 bases). Germline V gene lookup returns CDR1 SGHNT and CDR2 YYREEE (reference sequence). CDR3 length: 16 residues. Deletions cut 6 bases from V and 4 bases from J, with 23 bases between. The CDR3: CASKTGAGTGNYEQYF. CDR3 bases: TGTGCCAGCAAAACCGGGGCCGGGACTGGGAATTACGAGCAGTACTTC.

J is TRBJ2-7 and V is TRBV4-2; a weak D match, TRBD1 (5 bases). V was cut by 0 bases and J by 6 bases, with 15 bases left in between. The CDR3 covers 15 residues. Germline V gene lookup returns CDR1 LGHNA and CDR2 YNFKEQ. The CDR3 sequence is CASSQEYSQGREQYF. CDR3 bases: TGTGCCAGCAGCCAAGAGTATTCTCAGGGTCGCGAGCAGTACTTC.

This clone appeared a few times. The chain couples TRBV4-3 to TRBJ1-1; no firm D call. This CDR3 comprises 13 residues. Trimming took off 4 bases at V and 5 bases at J, with 11 bases between the two ends. The germline V gene has CDR1 LGHNA and CDR2 YSLEER. This CDR3 is CASSPLPGTEAFF. The DNA of the CDR3 is TGCGCCAGCAGCCCCCTTCCGGGAACTGAAGCTTTCTTT.

As regards this clone: This sequence is one base from a far larger clone and is likely a read error. This chain joins TRBV27 and TRBJ1-2; D is possibly TRBD1 (5 bases). The germline V and J ends were trimmed by 2 bases and 3 bases, with 7 bases remaining between them. The CDR3 totals 13 residues. Germline CDR1 MNHEY, CDR2 SMNVEV (reference sequence). DNA for the CDR3: TGTGCCAGCAGTTTACAGGGTTACTATGGCTACACCTTC. Translation: CASSLQGYYGYTF.

The chain joins TRBV29-1 to TRBJ2-5; no clear D gene. V shed 7 bases and J shed 5 bases, with 26 bases lying between them. There are 16 residues in the CDR3. CDR1 is SQVTM and CDR2 is ANQGSEA in the germline V gene. The DNA for the CDR3 is TGCAGCGCCGACCCGGGCGGTGAAGGGCCCCACGAGACCCAGTACTTC. Translation: CSADPGGEGPHETQYF.

The chain carries TRBV2 and TRBJ2-5; D may be TRBD2 (5 bases). The CDR3 has 15 residues. Germline lookup yields CDR1 SNHLY and CDR2 FYNNEI. Deletions cut 7 bases from V and 1 base from J, with 16 bases between. CDR3 coding DNA: TGTGCCAGCAAAAGGACTGTTAGAGGCCAAGAGACCCAGTACTTC. Residues: CASKRTVRGQETQYF. Filled out from reference TRBV2 and TRBJ2-5, the complete variable domain reads EPEVTQTPSHQVTQMGQEVILRCVPISNHLYFYWYRQILGQKVEFLVSFYNNEISEKSEIFDDQFSVERPDGSNFTLKIRSTKLEDSAMYFCASKRTVRGQETQYFGPGTRLLVL.

The V gene is TRBV2, the J gene TRBJ2-3, with 11 bases matching TRBD2. The V segment lost 7 bases and the J segment 2 bases; nucleotides outside the gene matches: 8. Germline CDR1 is SNHLY and CDR2 is FYNNEI. This CDR3 region has 16 residues. The CDR3 DNA sequence: TGTGCCAGCACCGAGCTAGCGGGAGGTATCACAGATACGCAGTATTTT. This encodes CASTELAGGITDTQYF.